The 18 T cell receptor beta chains listed next were all sequenced from one sample in a study of T cells in women clearing cervical HPV infection. Assay used: immunoSEQ multiplex PCR; TCRdb lists only in-frame clones, some missing. This sample's table reports about 30,000 clones. The sequencing input was blood buffy coat. The receptors shown here come from a woman between 18 and 70 years old with a cervical HPV16 infection that either progressed to CIN3+ or cleared (not recorded which).

A remark on this clone: Read data end 3 residues before the CDR3 end; the end is taken from the germline J gene. This chain connects TRBV12-3 or TRBV12-4 to TRBJ2-3, with 16 bases matching TRBD2. With V trimmed by 6 bases and J by 6 bases, 12 bases remained unmatched. CDR3 length: 18 residues. The sequenced part of the CDR3 DNA is TGTGCCAGCAGGAAGGGACTAGCGGGAGGGTCCCAGGGGGATACG. The encoded protein is CASRKGLAGGSQGDT. The whole CDR3 protein is CASRKGLAGGSQGDTQYF.

On this clone itself: The CDR3 end is not reached by the read, which stops 3 residues before it; the germline J gene fills it in. J is TRBJ2-2 and V is TRBV6-2 or TRBV6-3; 10 nucleotides line up with TRBD1. The CDR3 runs to 14 residues. V dropped 6 bases and J dropped 5; count of bases not matched to a gene: 3. Germline CDR1 is MNHEY and CDR2 is SVGEGT. CDR3 sequence: CASRGTGVTGELFF. Incomplete CDR3 DNA: TGTGCCAGCAGGGGGACAGGGGTAACCGGGGAG.

Remarks on this clone: The read falls 3 residues short of the CDR3 end, and the missing part is taken from the germline J gene. The gene calls are TRBV2 and TRBJ2-5, with 9 bases lining up with TRBD2. The ends lost 9 bases at V and 4 bases at J; junction bases unmatched: 6. CDR1 is SNHLY, CDR2 FYNNEI, per germline. The CDR3 length is 13 residues. CDR3 loop: CASAGGRGETQYF. The part of the CDR3 DNA that was read is TGTGCCAGTGCGGGGGGGCGAGGAGAGACC.

Remarks on this clone: The read ends 3 residues shy of where the CDR3 ends; the end is completed using the germline J gene. This chain uses TRBV7-9 with TRBJ2-7; D ambiguous. The V end lost 1 base, the J end lost 4 bases, and 11 bases lay between the germline ends. This CDR3 spans 14 amino acids. The germline V gene encodes CDR1 SEHNR and CDR2 FQNEAQ (reference sequence). This CDR3 is CASSLGATEYEQYF. The CDR3 bases that were read are TGTGCCAGCAGCTTAGGGGCCACAGAGTACGAG.

Note on this clone: From the germline J gene comes the end of the CDR3, since the read stops 3 residues before it. The J gene is TRBJ1-1, the V gene TRBV7-2; TRBD1 might be the D (5 bases). Germline CDR1 SGHTA, CDR2 FQGNSA. V gave up 4 bases and J gave up 6 bases, with 12 bases separating them. This CDR3 region has 13 residues. Partial CDR3 DNA: TGTGCCAGCAGCTGGGGCAGGGATTCTGAA. This sequence encodes CASSWGRDSE. The whole CDR3 protein reads CASSWGRDSEAFF.

The DNA read from the CDR3 is TGTGCCAGCAGTCTCTCGGGACTAAGGAACACCGGGGAG. It yields the protein CASSLSGLRNTGE. The full CDR3 is CASSLSGLRNTGELFF. The V and J genes are TRBV6-2 or TRBV6-3 and TRBJ2-2; 7 positions agree with TRBD2. Read data end 3 residues before the CDR3 end; the end is taken from the germline J gene. Germline V gives CDR1 MNHEY, CDR2 SVGEGT. The CDR3 loop spans 16 amino acids. After removal of 5 bases from V and 1 base from J, the junction contained 7 bases not matched to a gene.

Turning to this clone: The read halts 3 residues ahead of the CDR3 end, with the missing end drawn from the germline J gene. The chain carries TRBV19 and TRBJ2-5; D assignment may be TRBD1 or TRBD2 (7 bases each). The CDR3 sequence is 13 residues long. Looked up from germline, CDR1 is LNHDA and CDR2 is SQIVND (reference sequence). V was cut by 3 bases and J by 7 bases, with 12 bases left in between. The sequenced part of the CDR3 DNA is TGTGCCAGTAGTATTACAGGGGAGGGGACC. Its protein is CASSITGEGT. The whole CDR3 sequence reads CASSITGEGTQYF.

Comment on this clone: The junction departs from the called germline gene at one end, perhaps through a read error. The read terminates 3 residues ahead of where the CDR3 ends, so the germline J gene completes it. The V and J genes are TRBV6-1 and TRBJ1-5; a possible D gene is TRBD1 (5 bases). The germline CDR1 and CDR2 sequences are MNHNS and SASEGT. The CDR3 consists of 14 residues. The covered CDR3 bases are TGTGCCAGCAGGGAAGGGGCATACAATCAGCCC. This codes for CASREGAYNQP. From start to end, the CDR3 is CASREGAYNQPQHF.

CDR3 in amino acids: CSANLAGEAGEQYF. The part of the CDR3 DNA that was read is TGCAGTGCAAACTTAGCGGGAGAGGCAGGCGAG. This chain uses TRBV20-1 with TRBJ2-7, with TRBD2 identical over 9 bases. The read is 3 residues too short to cover the CDR3 end, so that end is filled in from the germline J gene. The CDR3 sequence is 14 residues long. The germline gives CDR1 DFQATT, CDR2 SNEGSKA (reference sequence). V lost 6 bases to trimming and J lost 6 bases; unmatched junction nucleotides: 12.

CDR3 bases read: TGTGCCAGTACTAGCGGGAGTAAGACG. It codes for CASTSGSKT. The full CDR3 reads CASTSGSKTQYF. The genes are TRBV19 and TRBJ2-3; TRBD2 matches 10 bases. The read terminates 3 residues before the CDR3 end, so the remaining end is supplied by the germline J gene. CDR1 is LNHDA, CDR2 SQIVND, per germline (reference sequence). The CDR3 consists of 12 residues.

Concerning this clone itself: The read falls 3 residues short of the CDR3 end, and the missing part is taken from the germline J gene. The chain joins TRBV20-1 to TRBJ2-1, with D unclear. The CDR3 consists of 16 residues. Germline CDR1 DFQATT, CDR2 SNEGSKA (reference sequence). Trimming took 6 bases from V and 0 from J, leaving 18 bases between them. The sequenced part of the CDR3 DNA is TGCAGTGCCATCGTGACTCGCCCTAGCTCCTACAATGAG. Its protein product is CSAIVTRPSSYNE. The CDR3 reads in full as CSAIVTRPSSYNEQFF.

Note on this clone: The read gets to within 3 residues of the CDR3 end, and the germline J gene fills in the rest. The chain carries TRBV18 and TRBJ2-4; D possibly corresponds to TRBD1 (6 bases). Germline V gene sequence: CDR1 KGHSH, CDR2 LQKENI. The length of the CDR3 is 16 residues. The CDR3: CASSPGSGTNNYGQYF. The CDR3 DNA, read in part, is TGTGCCAGCTCACCAGGGTCAGGGACAAACAACTATGGT.

The sequenced part of the CDR3 DNA is TGTGCCAGCAGTCGTAGCCGCCAAGAGACC. This translates into CASSRSRQET. Given in full, the CDR3 is CASSRSRQETQYF. The V call is TRBV7-2, the J call TRBJ2-5; D unresolved. Sequencing ends 3 residues short of the CDR3 end; the germline J gene provides the rest. This CDR3 contains 13 residues. The germline CDR1 and CDR2 sequences are SGHTA and FQGNSA. V lost 6 bases, J lost 1 base, and 9 bases lay in between.

As for this clone: The read ends 3 residues shy of where the CDR3 ends; the end is completed using the germline J gene. This sample includes further DNA sequences coding for the same CDR3. The chain is built from TRBV6-2 or TRBV6-3 and TRBJ1-3; the match to TRBD1 covers 7 bases. Losses at the gene ends were 5 bases for V and 2 bases for J; bases not matched to a gene: 6. CDR1 and CDR2 (germline): MNHEY, SVGEGT. CDR3 length equals 15 residues. CDR3 bases read: TGTGCCAGCAGTCGACAGGGAAGCACTGGAAACACC. Amino acid sequence: CASSRQGSTGNT. The full CDR3 is CASSRQGSTGNTIYF.

Remarks on this clone: The read gets to within 3 residues of the CDR3 end, and the germline J gene fills in the rest. This chain links TRBV7-3 with TRBJ2-2; TRBD1 aligns across 9 bases. J lost 3 bases, V lost 6 bases, and 8 bases had no gene match. This CDR3 is built from 16 residues. Germline V gives CDR1 SGHTA, CDR2 FQGTGA. The part of the CDR3 DNA that was read is TGTGCCAGCAGTATACCTTGGGACAGGGACACCGGGGAG. Its protein is CASSIPWDRDTGE. The full CDR3 reads CASSIPWDRDTGELFF.

A note on this clone: The read gets to within 3 residues of the CDR3 end, and the germline J gene fills in the rest. The genes are TRBV7-7 and TRBJ2-1; D uncertain. The length of the CDR3 is 16 residues. Germline V gene sequence: CDR1 SSHAT, CDR2 FNYEAQ (reference sequence). V lost 0 bases and J 2 bases, leaving 11 bases between the germline ends. The CDR3 reads CASSLAPSVAYNEQFF. Incomplete CDR3 DNA: TGTGCCAGCAGCTTAGCCCCTTCGGTCGCCTACAATGAG.

CDR3 region: CASSLLGREGDEQFF. Partial CDR3 DNA: TGTGCCAGCAGCTTACTGGGGCGGGAGGGGGATGAG. This sequence joins TRBV7-6 and TRBJ2-1; 9 bases agree with TRBD2. The CDR3 end is not reached by the read, which stops 3 residues before it; the germline J gene fills it in. This CDR3 comprises 15 residues. In germline, CDR1 is SGHVS, CDR2 FNYEAQ. Unmatched junction bases numbered 7, after V lost 2 bases and J lost 8 bases.

The sequenced CDR3 bases are TGTGCCAGCAGCTTATCTACCAAGGGTCAGCCC. Encoded protein: CASSLSTKGQP. Given in full, the CDR3 is CASSLSTKGQPQHF. V usage is TRBV7-9 and J usage is TRBJ1-5, with unresolved D. The CDR3 end is not reached by the read, which stops 3 residues before it; the germline J gene fills it in. The CDR3 runs to 14 residues. Trimming took 2 bases from V and 6 from J, leaving 11 bases between them. Looked up from germline, CDR1 is SEHNR and CDR2 is FQNEAQ (reference sequence).